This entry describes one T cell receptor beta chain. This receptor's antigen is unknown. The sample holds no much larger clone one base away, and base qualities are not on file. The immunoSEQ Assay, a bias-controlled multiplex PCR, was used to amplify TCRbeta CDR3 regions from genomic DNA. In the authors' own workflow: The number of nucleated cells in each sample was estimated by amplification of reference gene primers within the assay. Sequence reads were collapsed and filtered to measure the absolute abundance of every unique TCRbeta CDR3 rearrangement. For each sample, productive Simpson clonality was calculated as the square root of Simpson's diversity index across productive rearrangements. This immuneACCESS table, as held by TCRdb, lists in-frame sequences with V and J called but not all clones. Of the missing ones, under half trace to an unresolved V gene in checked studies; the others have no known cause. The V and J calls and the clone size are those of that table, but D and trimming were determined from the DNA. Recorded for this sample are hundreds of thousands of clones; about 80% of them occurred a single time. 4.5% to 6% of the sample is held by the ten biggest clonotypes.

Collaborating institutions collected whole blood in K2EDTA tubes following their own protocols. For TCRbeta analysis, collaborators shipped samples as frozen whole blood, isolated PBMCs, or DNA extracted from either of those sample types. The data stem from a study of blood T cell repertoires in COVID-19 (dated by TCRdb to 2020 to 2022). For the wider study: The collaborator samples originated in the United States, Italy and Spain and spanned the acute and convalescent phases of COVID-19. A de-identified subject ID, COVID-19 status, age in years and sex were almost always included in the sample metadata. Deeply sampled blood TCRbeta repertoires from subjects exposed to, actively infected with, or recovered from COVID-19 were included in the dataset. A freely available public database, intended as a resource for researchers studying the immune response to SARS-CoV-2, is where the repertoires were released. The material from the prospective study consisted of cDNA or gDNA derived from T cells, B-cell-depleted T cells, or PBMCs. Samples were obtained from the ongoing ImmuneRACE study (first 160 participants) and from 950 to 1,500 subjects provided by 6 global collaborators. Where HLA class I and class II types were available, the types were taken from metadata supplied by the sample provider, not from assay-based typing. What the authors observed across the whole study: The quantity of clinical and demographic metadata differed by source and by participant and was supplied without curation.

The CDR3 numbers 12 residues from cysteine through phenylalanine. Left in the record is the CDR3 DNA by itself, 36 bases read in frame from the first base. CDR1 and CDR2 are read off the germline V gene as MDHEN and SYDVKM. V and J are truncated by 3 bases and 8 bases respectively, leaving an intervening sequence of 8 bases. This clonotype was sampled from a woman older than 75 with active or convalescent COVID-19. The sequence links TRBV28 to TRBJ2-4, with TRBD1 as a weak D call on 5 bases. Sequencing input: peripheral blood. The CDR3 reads CASSLQGYIQYF. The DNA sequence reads TGTGCCAGCAGTTTGCAGGGATACATTCAGTACTTC.